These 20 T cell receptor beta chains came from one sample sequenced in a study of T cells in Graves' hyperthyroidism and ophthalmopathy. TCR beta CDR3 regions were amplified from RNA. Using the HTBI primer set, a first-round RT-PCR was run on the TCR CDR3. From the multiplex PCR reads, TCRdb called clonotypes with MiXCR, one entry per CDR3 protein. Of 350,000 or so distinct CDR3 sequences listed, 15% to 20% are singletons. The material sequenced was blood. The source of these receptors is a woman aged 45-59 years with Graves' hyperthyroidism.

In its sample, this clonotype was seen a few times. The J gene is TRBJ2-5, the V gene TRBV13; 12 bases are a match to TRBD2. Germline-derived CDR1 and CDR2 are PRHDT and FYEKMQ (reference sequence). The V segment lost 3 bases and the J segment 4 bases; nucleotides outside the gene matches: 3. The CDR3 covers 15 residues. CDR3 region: CASSFSSGGGETQYF. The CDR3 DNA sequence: TGTGCCAGCAGCTTTTCTAGCGGGGGGGGAGAGACCCAGTACTTC.

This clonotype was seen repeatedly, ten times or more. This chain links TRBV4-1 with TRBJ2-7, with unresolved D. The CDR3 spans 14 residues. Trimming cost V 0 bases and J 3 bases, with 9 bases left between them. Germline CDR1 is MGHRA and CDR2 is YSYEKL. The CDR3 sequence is CASSQERLNYEQYF. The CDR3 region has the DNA TGCGCCAGCAGCCAAGAACGCCTCAACTACGAGCAGTACTTC.

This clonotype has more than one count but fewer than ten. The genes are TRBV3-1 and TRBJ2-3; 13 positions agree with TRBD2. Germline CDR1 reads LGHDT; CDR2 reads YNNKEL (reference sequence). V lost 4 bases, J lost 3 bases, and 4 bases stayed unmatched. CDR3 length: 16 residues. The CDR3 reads CASSRTSGGNTDTQYF. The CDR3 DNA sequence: TGTGCCAGCAGCCGGACTAGCGGGGGAAATACAGATACGCAGTATTTT.

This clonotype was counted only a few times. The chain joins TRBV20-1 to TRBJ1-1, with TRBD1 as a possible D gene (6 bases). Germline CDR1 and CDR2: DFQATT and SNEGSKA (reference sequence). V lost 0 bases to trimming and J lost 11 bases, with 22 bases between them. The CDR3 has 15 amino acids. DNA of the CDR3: TGCAGTGCTAGAGACGTCCGCCCGAGGGGGGGTAAGGCTTTCTTT. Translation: CSARDVRPRGGKAFF.

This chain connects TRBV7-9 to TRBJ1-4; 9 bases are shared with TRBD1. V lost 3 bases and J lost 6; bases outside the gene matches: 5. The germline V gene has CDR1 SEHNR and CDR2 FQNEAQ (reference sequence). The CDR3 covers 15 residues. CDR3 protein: CASSFDRGEYEKLFF. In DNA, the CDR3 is TGTGCCAGCAGCTTCGACAGGGGGGAGTATGAAAAACTGTTTTTT.

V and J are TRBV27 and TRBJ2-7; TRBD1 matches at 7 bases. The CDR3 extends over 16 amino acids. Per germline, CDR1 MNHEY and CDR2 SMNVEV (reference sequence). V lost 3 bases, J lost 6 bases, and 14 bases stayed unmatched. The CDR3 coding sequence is TGTGCCAGCAGTTTCACCGGACAGGCCGGAAGGGGCGAGCAGTACTTC. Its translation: CASSFTGQAGRGEQYF.

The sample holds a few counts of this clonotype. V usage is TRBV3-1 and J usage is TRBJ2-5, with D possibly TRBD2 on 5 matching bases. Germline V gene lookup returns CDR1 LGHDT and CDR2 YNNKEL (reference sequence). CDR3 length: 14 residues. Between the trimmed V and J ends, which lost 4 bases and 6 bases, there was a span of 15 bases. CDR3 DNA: TGTGCCAGCAGCCCCGATCTAGCTACTAAGACCCAGTACTTC. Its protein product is CASSPDLATKTQYF.

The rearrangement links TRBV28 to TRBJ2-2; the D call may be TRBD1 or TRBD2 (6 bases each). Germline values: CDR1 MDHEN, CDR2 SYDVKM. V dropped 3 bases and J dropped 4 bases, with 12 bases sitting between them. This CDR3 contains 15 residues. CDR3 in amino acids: CASSFWGAGTGELFF. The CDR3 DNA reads TGTGCCAGCAGTTTTTGGGGGGCAGGCACCGGGGAGCTGTTTTTT. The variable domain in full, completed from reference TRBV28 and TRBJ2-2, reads DVKVTQSSRYLVKRTGEKVFLECVQDMDHENMFWYRQDPGLGLRLIYFSYDVKMKEKGDIPEGYSVSREKKERFSLILESASTNQTSMYLCASSFWGAGTGELFFGEGSRLTVL.

DNA for the CDR3: TGCAGTCCTCAGGATGGACAGGGGGCGTGGGAGACCCAGTACTTC. Protein product: CSPQDGQGAWETQYF. This sequence joins TRBV20-1 and TRBJ2-5; 11 bases line up with TRBD1. The ends lost 8 bases at V and 5 bases at J; junction bases unmatched: 13. Germline loops: CDR1 DFQATT, CDR2 SNEGSKA (reference sequence). The CDR3 totals 15 residues.

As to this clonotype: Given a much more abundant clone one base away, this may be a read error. Here the CDR3 reads CSARDPREGRYEQYV. DNA of the CDR3: TGCAGTGCTAGAGATCCGCGGGAGGGTCGCTACGAGCAGTACGTC. J is TRBJ2-7 and V is TRBV20-1, with 9 bases that match TRBD2. The CDR3 is 15 amino acids. The germline CDR1 and CDR2 sequences are DFQATT and SNEGSKA (reference sequence). The trim removed 0 bases at V and 3 bases at J, leaving 6 bases unmatched.

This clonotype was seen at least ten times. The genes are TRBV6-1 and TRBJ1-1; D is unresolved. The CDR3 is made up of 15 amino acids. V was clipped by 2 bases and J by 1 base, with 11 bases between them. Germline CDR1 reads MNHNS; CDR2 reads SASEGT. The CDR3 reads CASSELERPNTEAFF. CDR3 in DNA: TGTGCCAGCAGTGAATTAGAGAGGCCGAACACTGAAGCTTTCTTT.

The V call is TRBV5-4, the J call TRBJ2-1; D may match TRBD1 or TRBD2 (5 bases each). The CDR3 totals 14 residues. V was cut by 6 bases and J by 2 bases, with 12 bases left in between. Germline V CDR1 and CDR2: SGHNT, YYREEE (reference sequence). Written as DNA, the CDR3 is TGTGCCAGCAATACCCTGGGACCCTACAATGAGCAGTTCTTC. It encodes CASNTLGPYNEQFF.

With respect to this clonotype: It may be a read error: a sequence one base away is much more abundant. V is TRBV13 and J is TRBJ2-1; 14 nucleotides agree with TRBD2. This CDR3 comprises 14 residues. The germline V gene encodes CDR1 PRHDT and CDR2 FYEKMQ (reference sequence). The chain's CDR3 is CTSPGLAGEGEQFF. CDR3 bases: TGTACCAGCCCGGGACTAGCGGGAGAGGGGGAGCAGTTCTTC.

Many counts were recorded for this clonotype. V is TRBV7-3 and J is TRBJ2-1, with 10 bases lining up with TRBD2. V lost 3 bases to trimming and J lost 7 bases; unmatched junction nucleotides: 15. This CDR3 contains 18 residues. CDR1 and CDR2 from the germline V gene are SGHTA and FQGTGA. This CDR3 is CASSLAHPGAGGPNEQFF. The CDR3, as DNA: TGTGCCAGCAGCTTGGCTCACCCCGGAGCGGGAGGGCCAAATGAGCAGTTCTTC.

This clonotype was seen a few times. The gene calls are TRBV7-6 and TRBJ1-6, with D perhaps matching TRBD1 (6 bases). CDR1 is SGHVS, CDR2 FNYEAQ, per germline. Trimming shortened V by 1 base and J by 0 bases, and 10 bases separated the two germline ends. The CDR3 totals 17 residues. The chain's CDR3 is CASSLEQGNSYNSPLHF. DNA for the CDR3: TGTGCCAGCAGCTTAGAACAGGGAAACTCCTATAATTCACCCCTCCACTTT.

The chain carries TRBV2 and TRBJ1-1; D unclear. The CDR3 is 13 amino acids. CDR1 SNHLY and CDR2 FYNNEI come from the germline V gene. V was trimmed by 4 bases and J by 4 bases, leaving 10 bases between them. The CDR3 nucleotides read TGTGCCAGCAGTGCGGGGATGGGCACTGAAGCTTTCTTT. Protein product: CASSAGMGTEAFF.

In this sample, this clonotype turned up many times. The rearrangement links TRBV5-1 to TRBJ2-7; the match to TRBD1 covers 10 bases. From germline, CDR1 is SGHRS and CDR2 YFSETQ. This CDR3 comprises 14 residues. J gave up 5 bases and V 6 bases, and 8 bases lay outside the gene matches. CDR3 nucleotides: TGCGCCAGCACCCCCGGGACAGGGGACGACGAGCAGTACTTC. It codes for CASTPGTGDDEQYF.

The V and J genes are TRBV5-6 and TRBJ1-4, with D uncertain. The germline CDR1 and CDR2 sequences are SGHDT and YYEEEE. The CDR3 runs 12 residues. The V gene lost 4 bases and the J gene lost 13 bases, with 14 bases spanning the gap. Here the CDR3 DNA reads TGTGCCAGCAGCGCCGGGAGGTTGGGACTGTTTTTT. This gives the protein CASSAGRLGLFF.

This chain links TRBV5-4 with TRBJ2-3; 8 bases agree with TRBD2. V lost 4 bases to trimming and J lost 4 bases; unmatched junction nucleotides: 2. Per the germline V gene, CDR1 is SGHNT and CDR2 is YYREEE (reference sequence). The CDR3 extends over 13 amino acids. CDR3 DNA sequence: TGTGCCAGCAGCGCGGGAGGAGCAGATACGCAGTATTTT. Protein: CASSAGGADTQYF.

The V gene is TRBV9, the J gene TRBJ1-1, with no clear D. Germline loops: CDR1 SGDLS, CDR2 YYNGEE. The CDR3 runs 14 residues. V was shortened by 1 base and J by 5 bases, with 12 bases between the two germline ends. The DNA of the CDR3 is TGTGCCAGCAGCGTAACGGTGACAAATACTGAAGCTTTCTTT. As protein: CASSVTVTNTEAFF.